This TCR beta chain was recorded in a study of identical twins. The germline CDR1 and CDR2 sequences are DFQATT and SNEGSKA (reference sequence). The trim removed 2 bases at V and 8 bases at J, leaving 14 bases unmatched. The CDR3 totals 17 residues. Regarding this clonotype: Antigen specificity is unknown.

Study-level results: Where beta out-of-frame sequences were concerned, excess twin sharing was weaker. Whereas memory repertoires showed no such difference, abundant cord blood beta clonotypes carried fewer insertions.

Unique molecular identifiers were present on the cDNA, which also gained a universal primer site by template switching. TCRdb used MiXCR to reprocess the 5' RACE reads, holding one entry per CDR3 protein. The sample has about 1.7 million distinct CDR3 sequences, 25% to 35% seen once; the top ten hold about 0.3%. The chain recombines TRBV20-1 with TRBJ1-4; 10 bases fit TRBD1. Sequencing input: cord blood. This receptor was taken from a newborn girl in good health. DNA of the CDR3: TGCAGTGCTAGATTCGAGATAGCGGACAGGGGGATGGAAAAACTGTTTTTT. Translating gives CSARFEIADRGMEKLFF.